This is a list of T cell receptor beta chains from one sample in a study of OX40 agonist ivuxolimab in advanced cancers. Libraries were prepared by immunoSEQ multiplex PCR; TCRdb keeps only in-frame clonotypes and omits some of them. The sample lists about 79,000 clones; 80% to 90% were seen once. The sample here was CD4+ or CD8+ T cells sorted from blood, taken in a trial of the OX40 agonist ivuxolimab. These receptors were collected from an adult with an advanced solid tumor such as melanoma, head and neck, liver or kidney cancer. Both conserved end residues are part of each CDR3. A D gene is named only where the DNA matches it firmly. Some rows mark clone size as missing; the rest say once, few, many or name a class of expanded clone.

TRBD1	once	TRBJ2-2	TRBV5-4	TGTGCCAGCAGCGGGAGGACAGGGGCCAACACCGGGGAGCTGTTTTTT	CASSGRTGANTGELFF
.	.	TRBJ2-7	TRBV19	TGTGCCAGTAGTATAAGTCCAGGAACCTACGAGCAGTACTTC	CASSISPGTYEQYF
.	.	TRBJ2-5	TRBV18	TGTGCCAGCTCACCACCTAGCGCAGAGACCCAGTACTTC	CASSPPSAETQYF
TRBD2	.	TRBJ2-5	TRBV7-2	TGTGCCAGCAGCTTAGGGGGACCCGGGGGGCAAGAGACCCAGTACTTC	CASSLGGPGGQETQYF
.	.	TRBJ2-1	TRBV4-2	TGTGCCAGCAGCCCCAAGAAGGACTCCGGATCCTACAATGAGCAGTTCTTC	CASSPKKDSGSYNEQFF
TRBD2	.	TRBJ2-5	TRBV9	TGTGCCAGCAGCGGCGGACTAGCCGAGGAGACCCAGTACTTC	CASSGGLAEETQYF
TRBD2	.	TRBJ2-5	TRBV5-1	TGCGCCAGCAGCTCCGGGGGACTAGCGGGAGAAGAGACCCAGTACTTC	CASSSGGLAGEETQYF
.	.	TRBJ1-1	TRBV4-1	TGCGCCAGCAGCGAAGGACAGTTCATGAACACTGAAGCTTTCTTT	CASSEGQFMNTEAFF
TRBD1	.	TRBJ1-2	TRBV6-1	TGTGCCAGCAGCCCCGGGACAGGGCGGTATGGCTACACCTTC	CASSPGTGRYGYTF
TRBD1	.	TRBJ2-2	TRBV7-9	TGTGCCAGCAGCTCGGGACAGCCTACCGGGGAGCTGTTTTTT	CASSSGQPTGELFF
TRBD2	.	TRBJ2-3	TRBV18	TGTGCCAGCTCACCTTCGACGACTAGCGGGAGGGCCGGAACTAGCACAGATACGCAGTATTTT	CASSPSTTSGRAGTSTDTQYF
TRBD2	.	TRBJ2-1	TRBV11-2	TGTGCCAGCAGCATCGCCGGGACTAGCGGGTACAATGAGCAGTTCTTC	CASSIAGTSGYNEQFF
.	.	TRBJ2-5	TRBV15	TGTGCCACCAGCAGATCCCTCACAGAGACCCAGTACTTC	CATSRSLTETQYF
TRBD1	.	TRBJ1-2	TRBV7-9	TGTGCCAGCAGCCTAGGACAGGCCGTTGGGGGCTACACCTTC	CASSLGQAVGGYTF